This TCR beta chain was obtained from a study of blood T cell repertoires in COVID-19. As originally analysed: Nucleated cell number was recorded as an estimate derived from reference gene primer amplification. The repertoire was sequenced with immunoSEQ multiplex PCR; TCRdb's copy has only in-frame clones and lacks some. D and trimming were read from the DNA, whereas the V and J calls and clone size are those reported in that table. The table lists about 330,000 clones, about 87% of them singletons. Trimming removed 3 bases from V and 4 bases from J; junction bases left unmatched: 12. This CDR3 comprises 17 residues. Per germline, CDR1 DFQATT and CDR2 SNEGSKA (reference sequence).

The origin of this receptor is a man younger than 45 with COVID-19, enrolled during active disease. Sequenced input: peripheral blood. The V gene is TRBV20-1, the J gene TRBJ2-3; 11 nucleotides line up with TRBD2. The CDR3 bases are TGCAGTGCTAGTCCGTATAGCGGGGGGGTTTTTGCAGATACGCAGTATTTT. Protein sequence: CSASPYSGGVFADTQYF.